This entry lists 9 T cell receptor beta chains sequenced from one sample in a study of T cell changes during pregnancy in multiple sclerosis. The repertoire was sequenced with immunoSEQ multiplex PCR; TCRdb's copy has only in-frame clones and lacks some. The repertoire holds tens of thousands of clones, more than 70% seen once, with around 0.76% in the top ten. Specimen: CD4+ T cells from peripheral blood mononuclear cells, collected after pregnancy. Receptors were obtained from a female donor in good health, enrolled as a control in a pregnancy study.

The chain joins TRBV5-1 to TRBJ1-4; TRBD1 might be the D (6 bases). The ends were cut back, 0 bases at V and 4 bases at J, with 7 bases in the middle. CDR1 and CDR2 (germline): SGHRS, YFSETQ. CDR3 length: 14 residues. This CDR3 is CASSLDRVNEKLFF. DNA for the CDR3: TGCGCCAGCAGCTTGGACAGGGTTAATGAAAAACTGTTTTTT.

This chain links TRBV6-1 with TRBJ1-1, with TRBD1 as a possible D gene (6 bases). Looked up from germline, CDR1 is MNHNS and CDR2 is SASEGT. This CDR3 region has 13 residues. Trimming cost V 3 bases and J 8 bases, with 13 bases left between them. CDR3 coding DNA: TGTGCCAGCAGTGATCGCGGGGGCTCCGAAGCTTTCTTT. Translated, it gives CASSDRGGSEAFF.

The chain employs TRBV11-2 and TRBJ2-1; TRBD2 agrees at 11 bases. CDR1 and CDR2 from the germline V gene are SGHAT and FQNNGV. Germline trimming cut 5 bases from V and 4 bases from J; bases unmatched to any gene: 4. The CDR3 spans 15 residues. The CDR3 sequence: CASSLSGGGYNEQFF. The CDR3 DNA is TGTGCCAGCAGCCTTAGCGGGGGGGGTTACAATGAGCAGTTCTTC.

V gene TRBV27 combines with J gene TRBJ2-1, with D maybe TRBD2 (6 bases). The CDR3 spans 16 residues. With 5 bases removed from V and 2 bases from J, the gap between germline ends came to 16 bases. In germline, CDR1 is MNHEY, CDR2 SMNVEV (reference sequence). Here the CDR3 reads CASSPPGRTPYNEQFF. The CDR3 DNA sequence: TGTGCCAGCAGTCCCCCCGGGAGAACCCCCTACAATGAGCAGTTCTTC.

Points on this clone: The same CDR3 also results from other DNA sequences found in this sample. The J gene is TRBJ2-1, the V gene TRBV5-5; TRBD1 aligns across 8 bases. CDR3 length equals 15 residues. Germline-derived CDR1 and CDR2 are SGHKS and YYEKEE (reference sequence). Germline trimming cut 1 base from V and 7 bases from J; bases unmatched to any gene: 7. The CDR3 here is CASSLWAGGGNEQFF. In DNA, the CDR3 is TGTGCCAGCAGCTTGTGGGCAGGGGGCGGGAATGAGCAGTTCTTC.

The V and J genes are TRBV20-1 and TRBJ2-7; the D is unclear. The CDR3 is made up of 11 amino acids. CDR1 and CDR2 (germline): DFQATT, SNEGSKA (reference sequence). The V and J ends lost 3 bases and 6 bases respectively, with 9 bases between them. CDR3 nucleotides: TGCAGTGCTAGGCCAGGATCCGAGCAGTACTTC. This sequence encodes CSARPGSEQYF.

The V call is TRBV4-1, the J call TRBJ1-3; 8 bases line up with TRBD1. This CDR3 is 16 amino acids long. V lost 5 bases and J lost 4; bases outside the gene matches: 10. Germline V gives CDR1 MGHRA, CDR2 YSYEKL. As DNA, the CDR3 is TGCGCCAGCAGCTATCAGGGGGCTGGAACGGGAAACACCATATATTTT. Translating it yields CASSYQGAGTGNTIYF.

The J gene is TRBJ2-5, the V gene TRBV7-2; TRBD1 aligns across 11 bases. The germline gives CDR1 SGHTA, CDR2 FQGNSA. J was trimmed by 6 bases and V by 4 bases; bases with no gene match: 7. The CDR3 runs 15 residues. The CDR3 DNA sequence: TGTGCCAGCAGCTCCGGGACAGGGGGAGGAAAGACCCAGTACTTC. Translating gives CASSSGTGGGKTQYF. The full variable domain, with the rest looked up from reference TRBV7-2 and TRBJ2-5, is GAGVSQSPSNKVTEKGKDVELRCDPISGHTALYWYRQSLGQGLEFLIYFQGNSAPDKSGLPSDRFSAERTGGSVSTLTIQRTQQEDSAVYLCASSSGTGGGKTQYFGPGTRLLVL.

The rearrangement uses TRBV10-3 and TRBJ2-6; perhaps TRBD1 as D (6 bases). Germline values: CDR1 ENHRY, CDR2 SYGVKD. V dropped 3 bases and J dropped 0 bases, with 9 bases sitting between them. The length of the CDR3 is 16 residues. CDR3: CAISEDRSSGANVLTF. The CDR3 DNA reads TGTGCCATCAGTGAAGACAGGAGCTCTGGGGCCAACGTCCTGACTTTC.